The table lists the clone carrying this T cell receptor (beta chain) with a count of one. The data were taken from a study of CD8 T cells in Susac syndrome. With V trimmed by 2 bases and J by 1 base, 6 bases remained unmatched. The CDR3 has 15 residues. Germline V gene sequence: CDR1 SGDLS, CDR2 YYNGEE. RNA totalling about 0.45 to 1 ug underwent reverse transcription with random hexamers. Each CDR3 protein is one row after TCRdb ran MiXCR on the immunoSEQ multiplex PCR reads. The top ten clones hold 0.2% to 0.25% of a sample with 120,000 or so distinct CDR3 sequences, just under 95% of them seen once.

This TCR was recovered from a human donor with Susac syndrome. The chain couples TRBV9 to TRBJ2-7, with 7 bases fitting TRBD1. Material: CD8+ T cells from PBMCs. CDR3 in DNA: TGTGCCAGCAGCGTCTCAGGGGGTCCTTCCTACGAGCAGTACTTC. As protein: CASSVSGGPSYEQYF.